This record covers a single T cell receptor (beta chain). Method: immunoSEQ multiplex PCR; TCRdb's copy keeps in-frame clones and lacks some. The table records tens of thousands of clones, approximately 90% of them present only once. This sample was taken from a study of T cell changes during pregnancy in multiple sclerosis. This CDR3 is built from 15 residues. From germline, CDR1 is SGHNT and CDR2 YYREEE (reference sequence). The trim removed 6 bases at V and 4 bases at J, leaving 8 bases unmatched. The receptor's source is a female donor with multiple sclerosis, enrolled in a pregnancy study. The chain is built from TRBV5-4 and TRBJ2-2; 8 bases agree with TRBD1. Source: peripheral blood, taken in the first trimester of pregnancy. The CDR3 loop reads CASNSGGAITGELFF. DNA of the CDR3: TGTGCCAGCAACTCAGGGGGCGCGATCACCGGGGAGCTGTTTTTT. Using reference TRBV5-4 and TRBJ2-2 for the parts outside the CDR3, the full variable domain is ETGVTQSPTHLIKTRGQQVTLRCSSQSGHNTVSWYQQALGQGPQFIFQYYREEENGRGNFPPRFSGLQFPNYSSELNVNALELDDSALYLCASNSGGAITGELFFGEGSRLTVL.